This TCR beta chain is from a study of CXCR3-negative and CXCR3-positive naive CD8 T cells. The V gene's germline CDR1 is DFQATT and CDR2 SNEGSKA (reference sequence). The CDR3 is made up of 15 amino acids. Naive CD8+ T cells showed a CD45RO-CCR7+CD27+CD95- phenotype. Points from the study as a whole: Diversity was high in both naive subsets and much lower in memory cells.

Of note for this clonotype: As yet, its antigen is unknown.

UMI-labeled 5' RACE yielded the TRB cDNA libraries. No DNA is given; TCRdb re-called the 5' RACE reads and lists each CDR3 protein once. This sample's clone table lists about 62,000 distinct CDR3 sequences. V gene TRBV20-1 combines with J gene TRBJ2-7; no DNA is available, so the TRBD2 call from TCRdb remains unchecked. Material: naive CXCR3- CD8+ T cells from blood. The subset is: CD45RO-CCR7+CD27+CD95- naive CD8+ T cells lacking CXCR3 (TNR3-). This TCR was sampled from a human donor in good health. Some clones in this sample may be carry-over from other donors' samples. The CDR3 reads CSARDLSGGSYEQYF.